This T cell receptor beta chain was recovered during a study of CD8 T cells in Susac syndrome. Reverse transcription of about 0.45 to 1 ug RNA was performed with random hexamers. Via MiXCR, TCRdb re-called the immunoSEQ multiplex PCR reads, giving one row per CDR3 protein. The sample includes 120,000 or so distinct CDR3 sequences, 90% to 95% of them seen just once. In its sample, this clonotype was seen once. J gave up 2 bases and V 5 bases, and 5 bases lay outside the gene matches. The CDR3 consists of 14 residues. The specimen was CD8+ T cells from PBMCs. This clonotype was sampled from a human donor with Susac syndrome. The chain joins TRBV12-3 or TRBV12-4 to TRBJ2-5; TRBD1 aligns across 7 bases. CDR3 loop: CASSDRALQETQYF. CDR3 sequence (DNA): TGTGCCAGCAGTGACAGGGCCTTACAAGAGACCCAGTACTTC.